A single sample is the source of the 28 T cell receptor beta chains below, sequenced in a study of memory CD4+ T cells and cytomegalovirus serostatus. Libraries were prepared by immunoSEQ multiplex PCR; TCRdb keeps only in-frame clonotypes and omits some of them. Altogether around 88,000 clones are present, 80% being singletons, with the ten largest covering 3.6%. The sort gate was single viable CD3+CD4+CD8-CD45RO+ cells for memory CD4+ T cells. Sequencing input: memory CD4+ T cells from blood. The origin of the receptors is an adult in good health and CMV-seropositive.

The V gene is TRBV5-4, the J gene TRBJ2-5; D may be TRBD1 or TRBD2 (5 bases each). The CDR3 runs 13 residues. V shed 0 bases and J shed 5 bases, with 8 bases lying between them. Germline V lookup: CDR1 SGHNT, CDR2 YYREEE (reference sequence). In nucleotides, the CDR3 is TGTGCCAGCAGCTTGGACTGGGGGGAGACCCAGTACTTC. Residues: CASSLDWGETQYF.

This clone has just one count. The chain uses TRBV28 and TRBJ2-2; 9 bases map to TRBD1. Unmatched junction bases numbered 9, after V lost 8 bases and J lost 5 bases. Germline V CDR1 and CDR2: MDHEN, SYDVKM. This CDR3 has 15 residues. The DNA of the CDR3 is TGTGCCAGCGAGTACTCGACAGGGGGGACCGGGGAGCTGTTTTTT. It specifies CASEYSTGGTGELFF.

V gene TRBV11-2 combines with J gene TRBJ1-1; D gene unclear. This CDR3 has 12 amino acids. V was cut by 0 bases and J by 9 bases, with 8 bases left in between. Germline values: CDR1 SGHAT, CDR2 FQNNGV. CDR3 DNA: TGTGCCAGCAGCTTAGATCAACGGAAAGCTTTCTTT. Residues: CASSLDQRKAFF.

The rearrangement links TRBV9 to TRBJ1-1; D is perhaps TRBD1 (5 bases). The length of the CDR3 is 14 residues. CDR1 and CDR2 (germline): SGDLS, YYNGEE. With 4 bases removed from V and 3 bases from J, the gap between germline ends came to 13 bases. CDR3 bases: TGTGCCAGCAGCCCCCCCAGGGCGGACACTGAAGCTTTCTTT. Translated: CASSPPRADTEAFF.

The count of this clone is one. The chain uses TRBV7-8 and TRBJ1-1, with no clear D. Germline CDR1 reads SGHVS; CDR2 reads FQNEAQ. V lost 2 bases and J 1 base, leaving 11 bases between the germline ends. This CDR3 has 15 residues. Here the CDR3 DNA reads TGTGCCAGCAGCTTAATGGGCCCCCGGAACACTGAAGCTTTCTTT. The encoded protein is CASSLMGPRNTEAFF.

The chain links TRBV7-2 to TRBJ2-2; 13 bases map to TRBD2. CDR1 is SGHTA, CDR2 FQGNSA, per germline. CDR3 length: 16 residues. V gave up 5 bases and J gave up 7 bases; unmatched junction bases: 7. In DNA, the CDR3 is TGTGCCAGCAGCCGACGACTAGCGGGAGGTCACGGGGAGCTGTTTTTT. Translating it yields CASSRRLAGGHGELFF.

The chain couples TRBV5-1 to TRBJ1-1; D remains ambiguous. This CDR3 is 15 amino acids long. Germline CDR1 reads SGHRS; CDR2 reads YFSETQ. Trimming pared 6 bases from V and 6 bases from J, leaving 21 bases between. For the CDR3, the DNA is TGCGCCAGCATGGTCGGTATTTTCGCGTCGGCTGAAGCTTTCTTT. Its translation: CASMVGIFASAEAFF.

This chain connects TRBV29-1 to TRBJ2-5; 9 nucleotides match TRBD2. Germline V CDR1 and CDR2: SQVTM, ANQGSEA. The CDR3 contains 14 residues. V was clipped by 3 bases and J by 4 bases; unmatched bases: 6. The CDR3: CSVDLREGRETQYF. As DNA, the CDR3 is TGCAGCGTTGATCTGCGGGAGGGCCGAGAGACCCAGTACTTC.

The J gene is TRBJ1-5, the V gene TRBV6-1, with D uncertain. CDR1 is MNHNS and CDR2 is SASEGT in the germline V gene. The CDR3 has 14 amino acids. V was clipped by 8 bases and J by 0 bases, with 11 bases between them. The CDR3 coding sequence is TGTGCCAGCTTTTCAGTTACTAGCAATCAGCCCCAGCATTTT. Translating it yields CASFSVTSNQPQHF.

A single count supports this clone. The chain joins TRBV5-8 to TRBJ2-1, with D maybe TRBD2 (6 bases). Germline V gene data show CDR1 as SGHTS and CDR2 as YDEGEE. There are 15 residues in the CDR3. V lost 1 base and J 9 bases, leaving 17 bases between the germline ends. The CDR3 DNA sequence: TGTGCCAGCAGCTTGTTAATCCTTGAGGGAGGTGAGCAGTTCTTC. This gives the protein CASSLLILEGGEQFF.

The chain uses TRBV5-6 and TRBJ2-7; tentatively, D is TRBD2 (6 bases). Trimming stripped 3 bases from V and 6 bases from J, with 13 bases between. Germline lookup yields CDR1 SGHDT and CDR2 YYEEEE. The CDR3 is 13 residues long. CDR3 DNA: TGTGCCAGCAGCTGGGACTGGGGTGGCGAGCAGTACTTC. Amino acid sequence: CASSWDWGGEQYF.

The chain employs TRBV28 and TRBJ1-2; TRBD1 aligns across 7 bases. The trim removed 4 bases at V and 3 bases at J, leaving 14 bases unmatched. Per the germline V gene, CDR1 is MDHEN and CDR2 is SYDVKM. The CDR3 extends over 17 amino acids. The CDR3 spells CASSSPKNDRVHYGYTF. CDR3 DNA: TGTGCCAGCAGTTCACCAAAAAACGACAGGGTTCACTATGGCTACACCTTC.

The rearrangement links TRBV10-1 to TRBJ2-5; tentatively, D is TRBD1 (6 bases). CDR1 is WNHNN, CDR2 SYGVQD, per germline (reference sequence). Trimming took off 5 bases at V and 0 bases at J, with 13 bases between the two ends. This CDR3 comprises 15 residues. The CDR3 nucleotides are TGCGCCAGCAGTCCCGGGACAAAAAACCAAGAGACCCAGTACTTC. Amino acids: CASSPGTKNQETQYF.

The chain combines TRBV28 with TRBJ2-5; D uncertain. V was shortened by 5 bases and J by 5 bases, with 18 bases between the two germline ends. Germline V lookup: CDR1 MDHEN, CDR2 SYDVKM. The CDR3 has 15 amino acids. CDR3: CASSAPGPTAETQYF. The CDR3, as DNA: TGTGCCAGCAGTGCACCGGGCCCAACTGCGGAGACCCAGTACTTC. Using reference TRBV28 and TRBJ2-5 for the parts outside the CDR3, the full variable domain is DVKVTQSSRYLVKRTGEKVFLECVQDMDHENMFWYRQDPGLGLRLIYFSYDVKMKEKGDIPEGYSVSREKKERFSLILESASTNQTSMYLCASSAPGPTAETQYFGPGTRLLVL.

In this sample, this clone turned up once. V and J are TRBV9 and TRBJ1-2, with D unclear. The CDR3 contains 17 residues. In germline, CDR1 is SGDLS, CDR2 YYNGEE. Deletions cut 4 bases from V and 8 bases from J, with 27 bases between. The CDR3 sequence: CASSPGRTYATFGGYTF. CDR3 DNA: TGTGCCAGCAGCCCCGGACGGACTTACGCTACGTTCGGGGGCTACACCTTC.

CDR3 amino acids: CASSSWTSGTYNEQFF. In DNA form, the CDR3 reads TGTGCCAGCAGCTCATGGACTAGCGGGACTTACAATGAGCAGTTCTTC. The rearrangement uses TRBV7-9 and TRBJ2-1; 12 nucleotides line up with TRBD2. The junction had 5 bases not matched to a gene; V was cut back by 4 bases and J by 4 bases. This CDR3 spans 16 amino acids. Germline lookup yields CDR1 SEHNR and CDR2 FQNEAQ (reference sequence).

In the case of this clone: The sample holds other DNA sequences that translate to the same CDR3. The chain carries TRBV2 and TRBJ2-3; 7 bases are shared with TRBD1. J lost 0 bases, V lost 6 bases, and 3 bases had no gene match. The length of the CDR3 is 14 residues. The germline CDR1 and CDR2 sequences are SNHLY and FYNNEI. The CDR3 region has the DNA TGTGCCAGCAGGGAGACAGGGAGCACAGATACGCAGTATTTT. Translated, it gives CASRETGSTDTQYF.

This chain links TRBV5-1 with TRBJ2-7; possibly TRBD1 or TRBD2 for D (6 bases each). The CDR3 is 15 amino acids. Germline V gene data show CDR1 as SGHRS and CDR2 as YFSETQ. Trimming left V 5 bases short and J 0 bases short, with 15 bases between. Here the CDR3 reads CASSSQGRSSYEQYF. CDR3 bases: TGCGCCAGCAGTTCCCAGGGGAGGAGCTCCTACGAGCAGTACTTC.

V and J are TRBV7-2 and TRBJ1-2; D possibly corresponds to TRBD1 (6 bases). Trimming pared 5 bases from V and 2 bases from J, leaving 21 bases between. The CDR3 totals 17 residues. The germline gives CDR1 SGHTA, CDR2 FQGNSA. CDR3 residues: CASSPARGRLENYGYTF. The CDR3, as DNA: TGTGCCAGCAGCCCGGCGCGGGGGCGCCTGGAAAACTATGGCTACACCTTC.

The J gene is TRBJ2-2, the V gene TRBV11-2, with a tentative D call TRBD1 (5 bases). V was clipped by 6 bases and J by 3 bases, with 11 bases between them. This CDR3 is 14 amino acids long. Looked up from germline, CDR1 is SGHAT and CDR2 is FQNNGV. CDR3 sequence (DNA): TGTGCCAGCAGTTCCTCAGGGTACACCGGGGAGCTGTTTTTT. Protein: CASSSSGYTGELFF.

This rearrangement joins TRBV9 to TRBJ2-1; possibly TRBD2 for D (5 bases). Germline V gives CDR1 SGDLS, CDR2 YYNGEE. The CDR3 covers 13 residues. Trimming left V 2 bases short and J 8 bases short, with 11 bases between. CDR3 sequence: CASSVGVRDEQFF. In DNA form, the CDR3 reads TGTGCCAGCAGCGTCGGGGTGAGGGATGAGCAGTTCTTC.

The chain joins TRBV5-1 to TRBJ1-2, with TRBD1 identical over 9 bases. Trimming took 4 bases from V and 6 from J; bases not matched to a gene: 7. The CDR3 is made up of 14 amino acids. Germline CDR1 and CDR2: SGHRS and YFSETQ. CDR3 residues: CASSRDRAWDGYTF. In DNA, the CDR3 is TGCGCCAGCAGCCGGGACAGGGCTTGGGATGGCTACACCTTC.

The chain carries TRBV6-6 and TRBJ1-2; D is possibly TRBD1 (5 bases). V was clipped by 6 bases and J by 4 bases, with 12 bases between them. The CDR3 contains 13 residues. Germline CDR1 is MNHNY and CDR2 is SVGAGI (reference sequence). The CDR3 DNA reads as TGTGCCAGCAGCCTCAGGGTCGGCTATGGCTACACCTTC. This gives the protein CASSLRVGYGYTF.

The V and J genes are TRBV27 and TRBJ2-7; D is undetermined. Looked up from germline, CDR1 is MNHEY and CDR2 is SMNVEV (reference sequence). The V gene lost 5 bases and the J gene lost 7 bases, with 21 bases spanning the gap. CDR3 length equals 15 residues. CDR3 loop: CASSELSNPFREQYF. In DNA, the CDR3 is TGTGCCAGCAGTGAACTCTCCAACCCCTTTCGAGAGCAGTACTTC.

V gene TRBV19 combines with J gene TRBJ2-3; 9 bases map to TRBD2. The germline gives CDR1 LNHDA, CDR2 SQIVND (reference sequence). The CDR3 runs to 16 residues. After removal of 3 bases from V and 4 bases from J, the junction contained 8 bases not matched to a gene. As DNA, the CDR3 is TGTGCCAGTAGTATGACTAGCGGAGGAGGGTCAGATACGCAGTATTTT. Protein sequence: CASSMTSGGGSDTQYF.

This chain's CDR3 is CASSLGGSGETQYF. DNA of the CDR3: TGCGCCAGCAGCTTGGGCGGGAGTGGAGAGACCCAGTACTTC. The gene calls are TRBV5-1 and TRBJ2-5; 7 nucleotides line up with TRBD2. This CDR3 has 14 residues. The germline V gene encodes CDR1 SGHRS and CDR2 YFSETQ. V trimming: 0 bases; J trimming: 4 bases; junction bases outside the gene matches: 3.

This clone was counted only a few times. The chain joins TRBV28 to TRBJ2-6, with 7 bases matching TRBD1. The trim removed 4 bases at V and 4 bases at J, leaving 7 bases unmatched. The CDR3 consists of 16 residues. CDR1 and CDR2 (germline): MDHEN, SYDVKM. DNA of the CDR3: TGTGCCAGCAGTTCATTCACAGGGGACGGGGCCAACGTCCTGACTTTC. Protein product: CASSSFTGDGANVLTF. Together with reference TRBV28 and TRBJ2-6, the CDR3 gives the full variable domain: DVKVTQSSRYLVKRTGEKVFLECVQDMDHENMFWYRQDPGLGLRLIYFSYDVKMKEKGDIPEGYSVSREKKERFSLILESASTNQTSMYLCASSSFTGDGANVLTFGAGSRLTVL.

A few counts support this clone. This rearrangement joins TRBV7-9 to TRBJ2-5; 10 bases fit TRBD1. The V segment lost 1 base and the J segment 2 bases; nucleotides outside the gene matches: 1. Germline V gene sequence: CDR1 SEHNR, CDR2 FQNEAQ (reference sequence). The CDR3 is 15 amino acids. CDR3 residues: CASSLGDRGQETQYF. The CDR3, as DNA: TGTGCCAGCAGCTTAGGGGACAGGGGTCAAGAGACCCAGTACTTC.